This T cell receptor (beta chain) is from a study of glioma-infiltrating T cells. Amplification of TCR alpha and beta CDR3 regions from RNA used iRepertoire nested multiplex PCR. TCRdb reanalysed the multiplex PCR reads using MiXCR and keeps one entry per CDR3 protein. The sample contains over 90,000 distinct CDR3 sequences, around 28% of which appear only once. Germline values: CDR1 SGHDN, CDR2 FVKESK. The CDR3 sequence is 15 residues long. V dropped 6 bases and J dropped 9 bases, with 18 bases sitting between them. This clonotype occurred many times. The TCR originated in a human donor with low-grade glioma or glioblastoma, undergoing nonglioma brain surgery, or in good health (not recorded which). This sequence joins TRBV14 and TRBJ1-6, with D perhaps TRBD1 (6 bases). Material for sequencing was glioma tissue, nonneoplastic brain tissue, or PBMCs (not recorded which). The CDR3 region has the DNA TGTGCCAGCAGGATAACAGGGTCCTATCTTTCACCCCTCCACTTT. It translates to CASRITGSYLSPLHF.